The clone carrying this T cell receptor beta chain was recorded at least ten times. The data are from a study of T-cell reconstitution after alpha-beta-depleted transplantation in children. The CDR3 spans 14 residues. V was shortened by 4 bases and J by 3 bases, with 13 bases between the two germline ends. Germline CDR1 and CDR2: MNHEY and SVGAGI. Researchers prepared the TCRbeta library using unique molecular identifiers, the study reports. MiXCR was run by TCRdb on the PCR reads, yielding one entry per CDR3 protein. The table lists about 230,000 distinct CDR3 sequences, 7.5% to 10% of them singletons.

The sample consisted of PBMCs from the stem cell graft donor, taken from the stem cell graft. The TCR originated in a human donor who donated a stem cell graft to a child with SCID. The rearrangement joins TRBV6-5 to TRBJ2-7, with D possibly TRBD2 on 5 matching bases. DNA for the CDR3: TGTGCCAGCAGTTCGGTGGACGGAGGCTACGAGCAGTACTTC. Translating it yields CASSSVDGGYEQYF.